This TCR beta chain was recovered during a study of blood T cell repertoires in COVID-19. Participants were aged about 18 to 89 years from around 26 US areas. Original handling: Scientists estimated how many nucleated cells there were by amplifying reference gene primers. Generated by immunoSEQ multiplex PCR, the TCRdb table keeps only in-frame clones and is missing some. The V and J calls and the clone size are those of that table, but D and trimming were determined from the DNA. Of 200,000 or so clones listed, just under 85% were seen once; the top ten hold about 1.3%. This TCR was sampled from a woman in her thirties or forties with acute COVID-19. Sample: PBMCs or T cells enriched from blood (not recorded which).

This CDR3 reads CASSPLSNQPQHF. In nucleotides, the CDR3 is TGTGCCAGCAGTCCCCTTAGCAATCAGCCCCAGCATTTT. J is TRBJ1-5 and V is TRBV6-5; no definite D call. Trimming shortened V by 5 bases and J by 0 bases, and 5 bases separated the two germline ends. Germline V lookup: CDR1 MNHEY, CDR2 SVGAGI. The CDR3 has 13 amino acids.